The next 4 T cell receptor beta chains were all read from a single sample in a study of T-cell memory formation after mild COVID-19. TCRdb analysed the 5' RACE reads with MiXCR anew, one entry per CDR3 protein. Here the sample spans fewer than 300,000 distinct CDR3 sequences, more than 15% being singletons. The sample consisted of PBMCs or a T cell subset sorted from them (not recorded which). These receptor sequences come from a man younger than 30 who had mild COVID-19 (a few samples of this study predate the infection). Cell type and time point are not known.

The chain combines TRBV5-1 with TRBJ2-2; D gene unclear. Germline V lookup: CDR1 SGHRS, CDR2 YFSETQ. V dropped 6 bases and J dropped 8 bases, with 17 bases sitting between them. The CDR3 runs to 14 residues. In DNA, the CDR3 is TGCGCCAGCATTTTTTCGGATGCCGGAGGGGAGCTGTTTTTT. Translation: CASIFSDAGGELFF. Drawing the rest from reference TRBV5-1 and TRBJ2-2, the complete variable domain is KAGVTQTPRYLIKTRGQQVTLSCSPISGHRSVSWYQQTPGQGLQFLFEYFSETQRNKGNFPGRFSGRQFSNSRSEMNVSTLELGDSALYLCASIFSDAGGELFFGEGSRLTVL.

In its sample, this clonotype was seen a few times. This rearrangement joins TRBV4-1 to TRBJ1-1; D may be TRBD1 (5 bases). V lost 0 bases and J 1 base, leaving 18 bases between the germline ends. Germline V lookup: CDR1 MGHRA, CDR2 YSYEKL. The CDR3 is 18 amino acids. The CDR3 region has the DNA TGCGCCAGCAGCCAAGATATATGGGCGCCAGGGACGAACACTGAAGCTTTCTTT. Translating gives CASSQDIWAPGTNTEAFF.

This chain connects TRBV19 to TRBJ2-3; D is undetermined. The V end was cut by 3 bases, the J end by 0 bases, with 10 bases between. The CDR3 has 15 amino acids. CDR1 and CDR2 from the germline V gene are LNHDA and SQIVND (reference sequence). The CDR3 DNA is TGTGCCAGTAGTATCCAGGCGACTAGCACAGATACGCAGTATTTT. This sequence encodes CASSIQATSTDTQYF.

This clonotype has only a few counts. The CDR3 sequence: CASRLSGARGEQYF. In nucleotides, the CDR3 is TGTGCCAGCAGGCTCTCGGGGGCGCGGGGCGAGCAGTACTTC. The V gene is TRBV12-3 or TRBV12-4, the J gene TRBJ2-7; possibly TRBD1 or TRBD2 for D (6 bases each). V was clipped by 6 bases and J by 6 bases, with 18 bases between them. The CDR3 is 14 residues long.